These T cell receptor beta chains were read from a single sample in a study of blood T cell repertoires in COVID-19. The protocol was immunoSEQ multiplex PCR, while the TCRdb copy is restricted to in-frame clones and leaves out a portion. The repertoire holds 300,000 to 400,000 clones, with around 90% as singletons. The source material was peripheral blood. These receptors were taken from a woman aged 30 to 39 with COVID-19, enrolled during active disease. CDR3s include the opening cysteine and the closing phenylalanine or tryptophan. A D gene is named only where the DNA matches it firmly. Rows give clone size only sometimes, using once, few, many, or a class for an expanded clone.

j_gene: TRBJ1-5; v_gene: TRBV12-3/TRBV12-4; d_gene: .; abundance: .; len: 12; CDR3nt: TGTGCCAGCAGTTTTCCCGAGCAGCCCCAGCATTTT; CDR3aa: CASSFPEQPQHF
j_gene: TRBJ2-5; v_gene: TRBV4-1; d_gene: .; abundance: .; len: 13; CDR3nt: TGCGCCAGCAGCAGGGGTGTGTTGGAGACCCAGTACTTC; CDR3aa: CASSRGVLETQYF
j_gene: TRBJ2-2; v_gene: TRBV27; d_gene: .; abundance: .; len: 13; CDR3nt: TGTGCCAGCAGTTTATTACGCGACGGGGAGCTGTTTTTT; CDR3aa: CASSLLRDGELFF
j_gene: TRBJ1-1; v_gene: TRBV6-5; d_gene: TRBD1; abundance: .; len: 14; CDR3nt: TGTGCCAGCAGTTACGTGACAGGGGGGGGTGCGGCTTTCTTT; CDR3aa: CASSYVTGGGAAFF
j_gene: TRBJ2-2; v_gene: TRBV19; d_gene: .; abundance: .; len: 10; CDR3nt: TGTGCCGCAGGCACCGGGGAGCTGTTTTTT; CDR3aa: CAAGTGELFF
j_gene: TRBJ1-2; v_gene: TRBV13; d_gene: .; abundance: .; len: 15; CDR3nt: TGTGCCAGCAGCATTAAAGGGCAGGGTTCGACCGGCTACACCTTC; CDR3aa: CASSIKGQGSTGYTF
j_gene: TRBJ2-1; v_gene: TRBV18; d_gene: TRBD2; abundance: .; len: 14; CDR3nt: TGTGCCAGCTCACCTAGCGGGGAATACAATGAGCAGTTCTTC; CDR3aa: CASSPSGEYNEQFF
j_gene: TRBJ2-3; v_gene: TRBV9; d_gene: .; abundance: .; len: 15; CDR3nt: TGTGCCAGCAGCGCCAAACTAGGAAGCACAGATACGCAGTATTTT; CDR3aa: CASSAKLGSTDTQYF
j_gene: TRBJ2-3; v_gene: TRBV27; d_gene: TRBD1; abundance: .; len: 15; CDR3nt: TGTGCCAGCAGTTTAGTCGGCAGGGGGTTCGGTACGCAGTATTTT; CDR3aa: CASSLVGRGFGTQYF
j_gene: TRBJ1-2; v_gene: TRBV19; d_gene: .; abundance: .; len: 14; CDR3nt: TGTGCCAGTAGTATTAACCAGGGGCCTATTGGCTACACCTTC; CDR3aa: CASSINQGPIGYTF
j_gene: TRBJ1-5; v_gene: TRBV28; d_gene: TRBD1; abundance: .; len: 14; CDR3nt: TGTGCCAGCAGCCGCGGACAGGAAAATCAGCCCCAGCATTTT; CDR3aa: CASSRGQENQPQHF
j_gene: TRBJ1-1; v_gene: TRBV2; d_gene: .; abundance: .; len: 13; CDR3nt: TGTGCCAGCAGTGAAGGAACAGTGGGTGAAGCTTTCTTT; CDR3aa: CASSEGTVGEAFF
j_gene: TRBJ1-3; v_gene: TRBV7-2; d_gene: TRBD1; abundance: few; len: 14; CDR3nt: TGTGCCAGCAGCCCCCGGGACAGGGGCGGCACCATATATTTT; CDR3aa: CASSPRDRGGTIYF
j_gene: TRBJ2-7; v_gene: TRBV3-1/TRBV3-2; d_gene: TRBD2; abundance: .; len: 16; CDR3nt: TGTGCCAGCAGCCAAGGCGCGGGGGATGGTTGGAGCGAGCAGTACTTC; CDR3aa: CASSQGAGDGWSEQYF
j_gene: TRBJ1-2; v_gene: TRBV28; d_gene: TRBD1; abundance: .; len: 13; CDR3nt: TGTGCCAGCAGTCCAGAGACAGGGTATGGCTACACCTTC; CDR3aa: CASSPETGYGYTF
j_gene: TRBJ2-3; v_gene: TRBV6-2/TRBV6-3; d_gene: TRBD2; abundance: .; len: 17; CDR3nt: TGTGCCAGCAGTTTGGGACTAGCGGGGTTTCGCACAGATACGCAGTATTTT; CDR3aa: CASSLGLAGFRTDTQYF
j_gene: TRBJ1-4; v_gene: TRBV3-1/TRBV3-2; d_gene: TRBD1; abundance: once; len: 14; CDR3nt: TGTGCCAGCAGCCAAGAAGGGGGCGCGGAAAAACTGTTTTTT; CDR3aa: CASSQEGGAEKLFF
j_gene: TRBJ2-2; v_gene: TRBV14; d_gene: .; abundance: .; len: 14; CDR3nt: TGTGCCAGCAGCCTAGACATCAACACCGGGGAGCTGTTTTTT; CDR3aa: CASSLDINTGELFF
j_gene: TRBJ1-2; v_gene: TRBV2; d_gene: TRBD1; abundance: .; len: 14; CDR3nt: TGTGCCAGCACCGCAGGGACAGGGGAATATGGCTACACCTTC; CDR3aa: CASTAGTGEYGYTF
j_gene: TRBJ1-1; v_gene: TRBV7-7; d_gene: .; abundance: .; len: 13; CDR3nt: TGTGCTAGCAGCGAGACAGTAAACACTGAAGCTTTCTTT; CDR3aa: CASSETVNTEAFF
j_gene: TRBJ2-7; v_gene: TRBV6-5; d_gene: .; abundance: .; len: 13; CDR3nt: TGTGCCAGCAGTTACGGGGGCCCAGGCGAGCAGTACTTC; CDR3aa: CASSYGGPGEQYF
j_gene: TRBJ1-1; v_gene: TRBV5-1; d_gene: .; abundance: .; len: 14; CDR3nt: TGCGCCAGCAGCTTGGATTCAGGGGTCACTGAAGCTTTCTTT; CDR3aa: CASSLDSGVTEAFF
j_gene: TRBJ1-1; v_gene: TRBV27; d_gene: .; abundance: once; len: 12; CDR3nt: TGTGCCAGCAGTCCAAGGGGATCTGAAGCTTTCTTT; CDR3aa: CASSPRGSEAFF
j_gene: TRBJ1-2; v_gene: TRBV6-5; d_gene: .; abundance: .; len: 14; CDR3nt: TGTGCCAGCTTTAGCTGGCGGTTAGGGGAAGGCTACACCTTC; CDR3aa: CASFSWRLGEGYTF
j_gene: TRBJ2-1; v_gene: TRBV4-3; d_gene: TRBD1; abundance: .; len: 15; CDR3nt: TGCGCCAGCAGCCGCAACAGGGGCCAAAACAATGAGCAGTTCTTC; CDR3aa: CASSRNRGQNNEQFF
j_gene: TRBJ2-5; v_gene: TRBV7-9; d_gene: .; abundance: .; len: 13; CDR3nt: TGTGCCAGCAGCCCAGGGGGGCAAGAGACCCAGTACTTC; CDR3aa: CASSPGGQETQYF
j_gene: TRBJ2-1; v_gene: TRBV6-2/TRBV6-3; d_gene: .; abundance: .; len: 16; CDR3nt: TGTGCCAGCAGTTACTCAGGGCTAGCCGGCTACAATGAGCAGTTCTTC; CDR3aa: CASSYSGLAGYNEQFF
j_gene: TRBJ1-1; v_gene: TRBV7-9; d_gene: .; abundance: .; len: 17; CDR3nt: TGTGCCAGCAGCTCCCCCCGGTTTAACAGGGATGGCACTGAAGCTTTCTTT; CDR3aa: CASSSPRFNRDGTEAFF
j_gene: TRBJ2-2; v_gene: TRBV11-2; d_gene: TRBD1; abundance: .; len: 15; CDR3nt: TGTGCCAGCAGCTTGACAGGGGGCTTCACCGGGGAGCTGTTTTTT; CDR3aa: CASSLTGGFTGELFF
j_gene: TRBJ1-4; v_gene: TRBV28; d_gene: TRBD1; abundance: .; len: 17; CDR3nt: TGTGCCAGCAGTCAGTCCCGGGACAGGGGGAGAGGTGAAAAACTGTTTTTT; CDR3aa: CASSQSRDRGRGEKLFF
j_gene: TRBJ2-2; v_gene: TRBV18; d_gene: .; abundance: once; len: 14; CDR3nt: TGTGCCAGCTCACCAAAAGCCGGGACCGGGGAGCTGTTTTTT; CDR3aa: CASSPKAGTGELFF
j_gene: TRBJ1-6; v_gene: TRBV12-3/TRBV12-4; d_gene: .; abundance: .; len: 12; CDR3nt: TGTGCCAGCAGTTCCAGGGTTTCACCCCTCCACTTT; CDR3aa: CASSSRVSPLHF
j_gene: TRBJ2-1; v_gene: TRBV18; d_gene: TRBD2; abundance: .; len: 16; CDR3nt: TGTGCCAGCTCACCCCTCGAGACTAGCGGGGGAGGTGAGCAGTTCTTC; CDR3aa: CASSPLETSGGGEQFF
j_gene: TRBJ1-2; v_gene: TRBV12-3/TRBV12-4; d_gene: TRBD1; abundance: .; len: 13; CDR3nt: TGTGCCAGCAGTATCCGGACAGGGGATGGCTACACCTTC; CDR3aa: CASSIRTGDGYTF
j_gene: TRBJ1-2; v_gene: TRBV10-2; d_gene: .; abundance: .; len: 12; CDR3nt: TGCGCCAGCTGGACTGACCTGGGTGGCTACACCTTC; CDR3aa: CASWTDLGGYTF
j_gene: TRBJ1-6; v_gene: TRBV10-3; d_gene: .; abundance: .; len: 12; CDR3nt: TGTGCCATCAGTGAGTCGGAGGGCGGACTCCACTTT; CDR3aa: CAISESEGGLHF
j_gene: TRBJ1-1; v_gene: TRBV10-2; d_gene: .; abundance: .; len: 13; CDR3nt: TGCGCCAGCAGCCCCTTCCTTAACAGTGAAGCTTTCTTT; CDR3aa: CASSPFLNSEAFF
j_gene: TRBJ2-3; v_gene: TRBV29-1; d_gene: TRBD1; abundance: .; len: 13; CDR3nt: TGCAGCTCACGGGACAGGGGGACAGATACGCAGTATTTT; CDR3aa: CSSRDRGTDTQYF
j_gene: TRBJ1-6; v_gene: TRBV6-5; d_gene: .; abundance: .; len: 13; CDR3nt: TGTGCCAGCAGTTACGCGAACAATTCACCCCTCCACTTT; CDR3aa: CASSYANNSPLHF
j_gene: TRBJ2-3; v_gene: TRBV5-1; d_gene: .; abundance: .; len: 15; CDR3nt: TGCGCCAGCAGCCCCCGAGGGATCAGCACAGATACGCAGTATTTT; CDR3aa: CASSPRGISTDTQYF
j_gene: TRBJ1-2; v_gene: TRBV13; d_gene: .; abundance: .; len: 18; CDR3nt: TGTGCCAGCAGCCTACGGAGACTAGGAGTTGGCGGTTACTATGGCTACACCTTC; CDR3aa: CASSLRRLGVGGYYGYTF
j_gene: TRBJ1-1; v_gene: TRBV29-1; d_gene: .; abundance: .; len: 15; CDR3nt: TGCAGCGTGGGGAGATTCGCGACACCCAACACTGAAGCTTTCTTT; CDR3aa: CSVGRFATPNTEAFF